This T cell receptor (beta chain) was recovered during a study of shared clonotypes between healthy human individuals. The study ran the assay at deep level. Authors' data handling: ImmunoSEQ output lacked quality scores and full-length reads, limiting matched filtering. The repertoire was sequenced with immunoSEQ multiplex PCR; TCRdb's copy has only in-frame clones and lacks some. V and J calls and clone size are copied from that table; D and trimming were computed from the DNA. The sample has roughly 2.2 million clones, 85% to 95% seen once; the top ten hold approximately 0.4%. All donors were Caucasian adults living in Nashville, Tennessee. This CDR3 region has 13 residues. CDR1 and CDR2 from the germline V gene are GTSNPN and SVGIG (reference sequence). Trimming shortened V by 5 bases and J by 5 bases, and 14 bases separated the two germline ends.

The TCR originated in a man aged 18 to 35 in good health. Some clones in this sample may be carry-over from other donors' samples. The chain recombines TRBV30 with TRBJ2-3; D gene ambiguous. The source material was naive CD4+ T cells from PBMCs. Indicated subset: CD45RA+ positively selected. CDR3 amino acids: CAWAVQGLDTQYF. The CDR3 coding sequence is TGTGCCTGGGCTGTCCAAGGGCTAGATACGCAGTATTTT.